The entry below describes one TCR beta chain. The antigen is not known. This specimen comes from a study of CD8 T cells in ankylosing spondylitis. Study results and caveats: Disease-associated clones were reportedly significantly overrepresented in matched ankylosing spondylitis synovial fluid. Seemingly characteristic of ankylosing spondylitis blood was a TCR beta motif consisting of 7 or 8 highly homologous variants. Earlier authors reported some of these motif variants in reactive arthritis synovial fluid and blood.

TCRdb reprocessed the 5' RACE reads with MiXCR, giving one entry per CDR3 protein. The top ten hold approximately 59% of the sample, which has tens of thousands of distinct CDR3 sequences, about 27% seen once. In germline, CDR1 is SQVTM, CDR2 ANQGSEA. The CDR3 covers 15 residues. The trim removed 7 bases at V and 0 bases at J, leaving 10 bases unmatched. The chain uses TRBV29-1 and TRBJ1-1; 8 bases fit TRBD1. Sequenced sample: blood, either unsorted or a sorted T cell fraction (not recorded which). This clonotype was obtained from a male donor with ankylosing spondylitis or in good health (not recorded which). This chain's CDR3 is CSATGGRSVNTEAFF. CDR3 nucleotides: TGCAGCGCAACAGGGGGTCGTAGCGTGAACACTGAAGCTTTCTTT.